In this sample, the clone carrying this T cell receptor beta chain turned up many times. Germline CDR1 reads DFQATT; CDR2 reads SNEGSKA (reference sequence). The CDR3 is 12 amino acids. The V gene lost 5 bases and the J gene lost 7 bases, with 15 bases spanning the gap. The data were taken from a study of T cells in Graves' hyperthyroidism and ophthalmopathy. PBMCs were collected from an approximately 9.5 ml volume of fresh peripheral blood. Amplification of TCR beta CDR3 regions was performed using RNA transcripts as template. In the first-round RT-PCR of the TCR CDR3, the HTBI primer set was used. TCRdb independently ran MiXCR on the multiplex PCR reads; one entry per CDR3 protein. Seen here are around 350,000 distinct CDR3 sequences, 13% to 15% observed once, and the top ten hold about 21%.

The receptor was derived from a woman aged 55-70 years with Graves' ophthalmopathy. The V gene is TRBV20-1, the J gene TRBJ2-7, with D possibly TRBD1 on 6 matching bases. Sequenced: blood. This CDR3 is CSASRQVGEQYF. In nucleotides, the CDR3 is TGCAGTGCTTCCCGACAGGTCGGGGAGCAGTACTTC.